Detailed here is one T cell receptor beta chain. This specimen comes from a study of T cells in tuberculosis. Study as a whole: T cells were selected with CD1B tetramers loaded with glucose monomycolate.

The CDR3 is made up of 14 amino acids. In germline, CDR1 is SGDLS, CDR2 YYNGEE. Trimming removed 0 bases from V and 3 bases from J, with 10 bases in between. Sequencing was performed with immunoSEQ multiplex PCR; in TCRdb, only in-frame clones are kept and a portion is missing. The data contain roughly 34,000 clones, 95% to 97% of them singletons. The TCR originated in a donor aged 5-35 years with latent tuberculosis or without tuberculosis infection. This chain uses TRBV9 with TRBJ2-7; possible D gene TRBD1, 5 bases. Input material: PBMCs. The CDR3 DNA reads TGTGCCAGCAGCGTAGGGGGCTCCAACTACGAGCAGTACTTC. Translating it yields CASSVGGSNYEQYF.